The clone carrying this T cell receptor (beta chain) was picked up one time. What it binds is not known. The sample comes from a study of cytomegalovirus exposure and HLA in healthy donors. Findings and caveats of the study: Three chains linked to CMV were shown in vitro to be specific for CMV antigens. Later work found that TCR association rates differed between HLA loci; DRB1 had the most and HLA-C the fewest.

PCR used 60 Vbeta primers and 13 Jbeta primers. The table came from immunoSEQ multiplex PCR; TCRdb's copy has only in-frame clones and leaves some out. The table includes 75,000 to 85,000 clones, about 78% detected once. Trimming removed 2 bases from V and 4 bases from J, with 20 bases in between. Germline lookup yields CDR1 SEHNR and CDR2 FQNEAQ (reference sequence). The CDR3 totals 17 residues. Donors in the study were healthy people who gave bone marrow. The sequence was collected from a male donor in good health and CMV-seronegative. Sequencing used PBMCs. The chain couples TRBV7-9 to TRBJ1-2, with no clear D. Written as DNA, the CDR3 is TGTGCCAGCAGCTTAATCCAATCTGCTCGACAAAGCTATGGCTACACCTTC. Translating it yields CASSLIQSARQSYGYTF.